This T cell receptor (beta chain) was identified during a study of cytomegalovirus exposure and HLA in healthy donors (dated by TCRdb to about 2017). Context from the whole study: In an earlier analysis of roughly 500 of the donors, 250 to 300 Gb of sequence data and 90 million to 120 million unique TCR beta sequences from 180 million or so T cells were reported. Roughly 290 gigabases of sequencing data and approximately 91 million unique TCR sequences made up an early release that covered several hundred HLA-typed donors. Among the roughly 370 genotyped donors, approximately 77% belonged to the genetic ancestry cluster associated with self-reported Caucasian donors. The aim of the study was to test whether cataloging public T cell receptors could identify signatures of past pathogen exposure. The T cell repertoires of around 670 subjects were profiled by immunosequencing and related to cytomegalovirus serostatus. A separate validation cohort of over a hundred different subjects was used in addition to the roughly 640-subject first cohort. To predict cytomegalovirus infection status, the study combined high-throughput TCR immunosequencing, statistical association of individual TCRs with disease status, and machine learning. In a later analysis, previously published TCR beta repertoires from more than 500 donors were re-analyzed and high-resolution HLA genotyping was added so that TCR occurrence patterns could be studied. Rather than using new phenotypic data, the later analysis identified candidate immune exposures from TCR beta sequences and from how often those sequences occurred across donors. An earlier analysis of several hundred of the donors used high-throughput TCR beta sequencing to judge whether each TCR beta V gene segment behaved as functional or pseudogenic. Alongside the repertoire data, information on donor age, sex, ethnicity and CMV serostatus was compiled. A later genetic analysis took genome-wide SNP genotypes for about 60% of the roughly 670 donors and used that subset as a discovery cohort. Every discovery cohort repertoire had been produced on one sequencing platform. Both class I and class II loci were covered by HLA typing, at four-digit resolution. Typing coverage varied by locus: roughly 620-640 donors for A, B, C, DRB1 and DQB1; approximately 560 for DQA1; over 600 for DPA1; 450 to 480 for DPB1. Four to six DR-DQ haplotypes were handled as single units for association and clustering, since linkage in the cohort was strong. Among a few hundred genotyped donors of the cohort, an average of about 240,000 unique TCR beta nucleotide sequences were sequenced per donor, around 18% of them non-productive. The research as a whole found: Compared with equally common non-associated chains, HLA-associated TCR beta chains in a later analysis were more clonally expanded and had lower generation probabilities. The earlier analysis of some 540 of the donors excluded seventeen rarely observed V segments, including chromosome 9 orphons, because counts were too low. It was suggested by the authors that the approach could potentially be generalized to other disease states and immunological phenotypes. Several of the top co-occurrence clusters appeared to be linked to parvovirus B19, influenza, CMV and Epstein-Barr virus, according to a later analysis. In a later analysis, most CMV-associated TCR beta chains were found to appear HLA-restricted, with HLA associations seemingly driven largely by CMV exposure. A later analysis associated 15,000 or so TCR beta sequences with specific HLA alleles at a false discovery rate of 0.05. In both the original and validation cohorts, the classifier was reported to diagnose cytomegalovirus status with high specificity and sensitivity. In vitro tests confirmed that three of the cytomegalovirus-associated TCR beta chains recognize cytomegalovirus antigens. A later genetic analysis reported fewer N-insertions in productive TCRs among donors in an Asian-associated ancestry cluster than the approximately 670-donor mean. Strong co-occurrence of HLA alleles, especially DR and DQ, made assigning TCR associations to individual alleles difficult. An earlier analysis of approximately 500 of the donors showed that most TCR beta V segments appeared in productive rearrangements either about 87% or about 30% of the time, which broadly matched IMGT annotations. The 87-base-pair reads could not distinguish some IMGT-functional V segments, including TRBV6-2 and TRBV6-3, so those segments were excluded. A total of fewer than 200 TCR beta chains were listed by the study as associated with cytomegalovirus. The sequencing pipeline was judged likely to have produced a cluster of highly shared sequence variants as a technical artifact. Most TCR sequences were observed very rarely across donors, whereas some public TCRs were present in many individuals. A further reported finding was that TCR beta sequences accurately predicted the HLA-A and HLA-B alleles for most subjects in the first cohort. HLA typing was unavailable for some donors at each locus, so association tests used only the typed subset. According to a later analysis, TCR association rates differed among HLA loci, with DRB1 alleles showing the most associated TCRs and HLA-C alleles showing the fewest. Linkage disequilibrium might explain the correlated functional status among segregating V segments, but an unknown experimental factor could not be excluded. The cohort was sequenced for TCR beta chains only, and without alpha or paired-chain data the features that could be detected were limited. Immune exposure information for the cohort was limited to CMV serostatus. Roughly uniform sequencing depth across donors was assumed in presence/absence analyses, although this assumption may not hold. In a later genetic analysis, a missense DCLRE1C variant was associated with V-gene and J-gene trimming of TCR beta chains, and the association was replicated in an independent cohort.

In its sample, this clone was seen a few times. Its antigen remains unidentified. Base qualities are not recorded, but no much larger clone differs from it by a single base. The cohort was made up of around 720 healthy bone marrow donors. Cohort members were all nominally healthy when sampled, although unrecorded immune exposures were likely present. The donor tested CMV seropositive, placing the donor among the approximately 310 seropositive members of the cohort. A peripheral blood sample was provided by each donor, and peripheral blood mononuclear cells were used for TCR beta sequencing. Genomic DNA was extracted from the blood cell samples with the Qiagen DNeasy Blood Extraction Kit. The CDR3, from cysteine to phenylalanine, totals 15 residues. Here the CDR3 DNA is all that survives: 45 bases in frame from base 1. CDR1 SQVTM and CDR2 ANQGSEA are derived from the germline V gene. V loses 2 bases at its end and J loses 2 bases; junction bases beyond the gene matches: 8.

Library preparation was by the immunoSEQ multiplex PCR assay. A mixture of 60 forward primers for TCR Vbeta segments and 13 reverse primers for TCR Jbeta segments was used in the multiplex PCR. Amplification of the CDR3 region of rearranged TCR beta genes was performed with a multiplex PCR assay on genomic DNA. Amplified TCR beta libraries were sequenced as 87-base-pair reads on the Illumina HiSeq System. Concerning the study's data processing: In a later analysis, around 80 million unique TCR beta chains were counted across the 500 to 850 repertoires, and roughly 11 million of these chains were shared by at least two donors. Raw reads were error-corrected and collapsed into unique sequences by a nearest-neighbor algorithm in which closely related sequences were merged to remove PCR and sequencing errors. To assign V, D and J gene segments, CDR3 sequences were aligned to IMGT reference sequences. For a sequence to be retained, a match of at least six nucleotides was required to both a V gene segment and a J gene segment. A rearrangement was called productive if the CDR3 had no stop codons and remained in frame with V and J, and every other rearrangement was called non-productive. Following IMGT convention, CDR3 was defined as the stretch from the second conserved V-encoded cysteine to the conserved J-encoded phenylalanine. Sequences without an unambiguous match to a single V gene segment were excluded from the earlier analysis of a few hundred of the donors. An earlier analysis of a few hundred of the donors classified V segments as functional when productive rearrangements were above 56.7% and as segregating when the standard deviation between donors was above 5%. A statistical classification framework was built to diagnose cytomegalovirus status from the catalog of TCR beta chain sequences. In a later analysis, V and J genes were assigned by comparing TCR nucleotide sequences against IMGT/GENE-DB human TR gene sequences. The TCRdist pipeline was used in a later analysis to assign CDR3 sequences and most-parsimonious VDJ recombination scenarios. In a later analysis, each TCR beta chain was defined by its CDR3 amino acid sequence together with its V-gene family, and reads lacking a unique V-gene family were excluded. To address suspected cross-contamination and a sequencing artifact, a later analysis removed 550 to 750 highly shared, low-generation-probability nucleotide sequences. In a later analysis, a clonal expansion index for each public chain was calculated from normalized within-repertoire ranks of inferred template counts. In a later analysis, generation probabilities were computed with a VDJ recombination model fitted to out-of-frame rearrangements, and the resulting probabilities were checked against IGoR. A later analysis scored TCR-TCR, TCR-HLA and TCR-CMV co-occurrence with hypergeometric tests, applying a repertoire-size bias correction to TCR pairs. A later analysis estimated false discovery rates by permuting HLA or CMV assignments 20 times. A later analysis grouped co-occurring TCRs with DBSCAN, adding TCRdist sequence similarity when clustering within HLA-allele-positive subsets. Co-occurrence clustering excluded repertoires with fewer than 30,000 or more than 120,000 public chains, plus five with anomalous nucleotide sharing. Here the immuneACCESS table is served through TCRdb, limited to in-frame sequences with V and J called. Missing clones are a known gap in these copies; in checked studies unresolved V genes cover under half, and the rest lacks a known reason. The V and J calls and clone size are taken from that table; D and trimming were inferred from the DNA. The sample table holds approximately 200,000 clones, of which 65% to 80% were seen once. The ten largest clonotypes hold approximately 4.4% of the sample.

This receptor chain uses TRBV29-1 and TRBJ2-7, with 8 bases aligning to TRBD1. The source of this sequence is a woman in her 30s in good health and CMV-seropositive. Sequencing was performed on PBMCs. The CDR3 loop reads CSVELETRGPYEQYF. Read as DNA, the sequence is TGCAGCGTTGAACTGGAGACCAGGGGGCCCTACGAGCAGTACTTC.